This TCR beta chain was observed in a study of cytomegalovirus exposure and HLA in healthy donors. Study-wide background: Of all 370 or so donors who were genotyped, about 84% belonged to the Caucasian-associated ancestry cluster.

Primers for the PCR totalled 60 Vbeta and 13 Jbeta. TCRdb's table, derived via immunoSEQ multiplex PCR, lists solely in-frame clones and lacks some. In the table there are approximately 140,000 clones, about three quarters of which are singletons. The CDR3 length is 14 residues. CDR1 is MGHRA, CDR2 YSYEKL, per germline. V lost 0 bases, J lost 4 bases, and 9 bases lay in between. This chain uses TRBV4-1 with TRBJ1-2; D may be TRBD1 (5 bases). This TCR was recovered from a middle-aged man in good health and CMV-seropositive. Sequencing was performed on PBMCs. The CDR3 DNA reads as TGCGCCAGCAGCCAAGACCCAGGGCCCTATGGCTACACCTTC. Its translation: CASSQDPGPYGYTF.